These 25 T cell receptor beta chains came from one sample sequenced in a study of blood T cell repertoires in COVID-19 (dated by TCRdb to between 2020 and 2021). The receptor library was made with the immunoSEQ multiplex PCR assay. TCRdb carries this immuneACCESS record with in-frame sequences only. Its versions omit some clonotypes, under half of them owing to an unresolved V gene in the studies checked, with the rest unexplained. This sample gives about 110,000 clones in total; roughly 83% of them show up just once. Together, the top ten hold 15% to 20% of the sample. The sequenced sample consisted of peripheral blood. The origin of the receptors is a woman in her sixties with acute or convalescent COVID-19.

V and J are TRBV5-1 and TRBJ2-1, with TRBD2 matching over 9 bases. Trimming at V came to 0 bases and at J to 6 bases, leaving 1 base not matched to a gene. CDR1 SGHRS and CDR2 YFSETQ come from the germline V gene. This CDR3 spans 14 amino acids. For the CDR3, the DNA is TGCGCCAGCAGCTTGGGTAGCGGGGGCAATGAGCAGTTCTTC. Residues: CASSLGSGGNEQFF. The full variable domain, completed using reference TRBV5-1 and TRBJ2-1, is KAGVTQTPRYLIKTRGQQVTLSCSPISGHRSVSWYQQTPGQGLQFLFEYFSETQRNKGNFPGRFSGRQFSNSRSEMNVSTLELGDSALYLCASSLGSGGNEQFFGPGTRLTVL.

This clone was seen only once. The J gene is TRBJ2-1, the V gene TRBV6-5; 7 bases agree with TRBD2. Germline assignment: CDR1 MNHEY and CDR2 SVGAGI. CDR3 length equals 14 residues. The V gene end was trimmed by 8 bases and the J gene end by 8 bases; junction bases not matched to a gene: 12. CDR3 amino acids: CASEARSGIYEQFF. The CDR3, as DNA: TGTGCCAGCGAAGCCCGAAGCGGGATTTATGAGCAGTTCTTC.

This sequence joins TRBV28 and TRBJ2-5; 12 bases line up with TRBD2. The CDR3 runs 18 residues. The V and J ends lost 5 bases and 4 bases, in that order; junction bases with no gene match: 14. Germline CDR1 and CDR2: MDHEN and SYDVKM. The CDR3 here is CASSEFLAGGPVSETQYF. As DNA, the CDR3 is TGTGCCAGCAGTGAATTTCTAGCGGGAGGGCCGGTTTCAGAGACCCAGTACTTC.

The CDR3 DNA reads as TGTGCCAGCACCACCTACAGGGCTGAAGGCTACACCTTC. This codes for CASTTYRAEGYTF. The V and J genes are TRBV11-2 and TRBJ1-2; possible D gene TRBD1, 6 bases. The CDR3 is 13 residues long. Germline V gives CDR1 SGHAT, CDR2 FQNNGV. Trimming stripped 7 bases from V and 8 bases from J, with 17 bases between.

Concerning this clone: This specimen includes other DNA sequences encoding the same CDR3. The chain recombines TRBV27 with TRBJ1-2; D gene ambiguous. CDR3 length: 13 residues. Germline CDR1 reads MNHEY; CDR2 reads SMNVEV (reference sequence). Trimming took off 2 bases at V and 4 bases at J, with 8 bases between the two ends. CDR3 DNA sequence: TGTGCCAGCAGTTTAGTGGGGAGCTATGGCTACACCTTC. It yields the protein CASSLVGSYGYTF.

The V call is TRBV7-2, the J call TRBJ2-3, with 11 bases lining up with TRBD2. Trimming at V came to 5 bases and at J to 14 bases, leaving 9 bases not matched to a gene. CDR3 size: 13 residues. Germline V gene lookup returns CDR1 SGHTA and CDR2 FQGNSA. The CDR3 sequence is CASSGSLAGGWYF. DNA of the CDR3: TGTGCCAGCAGCGGATCGCTAGCGGGAGGTTGGTATTTT.

The chain links TRBV12-3 or TRBV12-4 to TRBJ2-3; unclear D gene. Trimming left V 6 bases short and J 2 bases short, with 3 bases between. This CDR3 has 11 amino acids. CDR3 in DNA: TGTGCCAGCAGCCACACAGATACGCAGTATTTT. Translation gives CASSHTDTQYF.

This chain connects TRBV27 to TRBJ1-4; D is uncertain. The CDR3 covers 15 residues. The germline V gene has CDR1 MNHEY and CDR2 SMNVEV (reference sequence). The germline V and J ends were trimmed by 5 bases and 11 bases, with 21 bases remaining between them. This chain's CDR3 is CASSPPGSPTGKLFF. DNA for the CDR3: TGTGCCAGCAGTCCACCGGGGAGTCCTACTGGTAAACTGTTTTTT.

Written as DNA, the CDR3 is TGTGCCACCATAGGTAGGACAGCGGAGTCTTACAATGAGCAGTTCTTC. Its translation is CATIGRTAESYNEQFF. V usage is TRBV15 and J usage is TRBJ2-1; a possible D gene is TRBD1 (6 bases). Germline lookup yields CDR1 LNHNV and CDR2 YYDKDF (reference sequence). V was shortened by 7 bases and J by 4 bases, with 20 bases between the two germline ends. This CDR3 is 16 amino acids long.

This chain connects TRBV19 to TRBJ2-3; D is perhaps TRBD1 (6 bases). Germline V lookup: CDR1 LNHDA, CDR2 SQIVND (reference sequence). The V and J ends lost 6 bases and 5 bases respectively, with 9 bases between them. The CDR3 length is 12 residues. CDR3 residues: CASRARGDTQYF. The CDR3 DNA sequence: TGTGCCAGTAGGGCCAGGGGAGATACGCAGTATTTT.

The V call is TRBV6-5, the J call TRBJ2-7; TRBD1 matches 8 bases. The CDR3 has 14 amino acids. The V gene's germline CDR1 is MNHEY and CDR2 SVGAGI. V dropped 8 bases and J dropped 5; count of bases not matched to a gene: 11. For the CDR3, the DNA is TGTGCCAGCGGACGGACAGGGAACCCCCACGAGCAGTACTTC. The encoded protein is CASGRTGNPHEQYF.

V is TRBV30 and J is TRBJ1-1; a weak D match, TRBD1 (5 bases). Germline V CDR1 and CDR2: GTSNPN, SVGIG (reference sequence). This CDR3 spans 13 amino acids. Deletions cut 5 bases from V and 0 bases from J, with 10 bases between. CDR3 sequence: CAWQTDVNTEAFF. The CDR3 coding sequence is TGTGCCTGGCAGACAGACGTGAACACTGAAGCTTTCTTT.

This chain's CDR3 is CASSLMGQPYEQYF. The CDR3 DNA sequence: TGTGCCAGCAGCTTGATGGGACAGCCTTACGAGCAGTACTTC. This chain joins TRBV5-4 and TRBJ2-7; 7 bases are shared with TRBD1. J lost 4 bases, V lost 1 base, and 5 bases had no gene match. Germline assignment: CDR1 SGHNT and CDR2 YYREEE (reference sequence). The CDR3 has 14 amino acids.

The chain carries TRBV3-1 (or the pseudogene TRBV3-2) and TRBJ1-2, with TRBD1 matching over 8 bases. The CDR3 runs to 13 residues. V shed 1 base and J 7 bases; nucleotides not matched to a gene: 2. Per the germline V gene, CDR1 is LGHDT and CDR2 is YNNKEL (reference sequence). CDR3 nucleotide sequence: TGTGCCAGCAGCCAAGGGACAGGGTTTGGCTACACCTTC. This gives the protein CASSQGTGFGYTF.

V gene TRBV29-1 combines with J gene TRBJ2-1, with 8 nucleotides matching TRBD2. Germline V lookup: CDR1 SQVTM, CDR2 ANQGSEA. V lost 4 bases to trimming and J lost 0 bases; unmatched junction nucleotides: 2. CDR3 size: 14 residues. The CDR3: CSVARGVSYNEQFF. The CDR3 nucleotides read TGCAGCGTTGCGCGGGGGGTCTCCTACAATGAGCAGTTCTTC.

The chain recombines TRBV28 with TRBJ2-3; TRBD1 agrees at 9 bases. The CDR3 is 15 residues long. J lost 3 bases, V lost 6 bases, and 7 bases had no gene match. Germline lookup yields CDR1 MDHEN and CDR2 SYDVKM. The CDR3 protein is CASSTPDRGTDTQYF. The DNA of the CDR3 is TGTGCCAGCAGCACGCCGGACAGGGGTACAGATACGCAGTATTTT.

The chain employs TRBV27 and TRBJ1-2; 9 bases line up with TRBD1. The length of the CDR3 is 14 residues. After removal of 4 bases from V and 5 bases from J, the junction contained 5 bases not matched to a gene. Germline-derived CDR1 and CDR2 are MNHEY and SMNVEV (reference sequence). The CDR3 protein is CASSSQGARYGYTF. CDR3 sequence (DNA): TGTGCCAGCAGTTCACAGGGGGCCCGGTATGGCTACACCTTC.

This sequence joins TRBV2 and TRBJ1-2; D possibly corresponds to TRBD1 (6 bases). V lost 6 bases to trimming and J lost 7 bases, with 15 bases between them. The CDR3 runs to 13 residues. Germline-derived CDR1 and CDR2 are SNHLY and FYNNEI. The CDR3 bases are TGTGCCAGCAGAGAGACAGGCGAAGGTGGCTACACCTTC. Translated, it gives CASRETGEGGYTF.

The gene calls are TRBV3-1 (or the pseudogene TRBV3-2) and TRBJ2-7, with D maybe TRBD2 (6 bases). CDR3 size: 14 residues. Germline values: CDR1 LGHDT, CDR2 YNNKEL (reference sequence). V was clipped by 4 bases and J by 3 bases, with 13 bases between them. This chain's CDR3 is CASSLRDSYYEQYF. Written as DNA, the CDR3 is TGTGCCAGCAGCCTCCGGGACTCATACTACGAGCAGTACTTC.

This chain uses TRBV5-8 with TRBJ1-1; D perhaps matches TRBD1 (5 bases). V gave up 0 bases and J gave up 11 bases, with 11 bases separating them. The germline CDR1 and CDR2 sequences are SGHTS and YDEGEE. The CDR3 extends over 12 amino acids. The DNA of the CDR3 is TGTGCCAGCAGCTTGGGGGCAGGGTTCGCTTTCTTT. This translates into CASSLGAGFAFF.

This sequence joins TRBV24-1 and TRBJ1-1; 7 bases match TRBD1. Germline CDR1 and CDR2: KGHDR and SFDVKD. Trimming took 3 bases from V and 3 from J; bases not matched to a gene: 6. The CDR3 is made up of 15 amino acids. CDR3 loop: CATSDRTGGDTEAFF. In nucleotides, the CDR3 is TGTGCCACCAGTGATCGGACAGGAGGCGACACTGAAGCTTTCTTT.

The DNA for the CDR3 is TGTGCCAGCAGCCCCTCATCGGGGACAGCTGGAAACACCATATATTTT. It encodes CASSPSSGTAGNTIYF. This rearrangement joins TRBV5-4 to TRBJ1-3, with 7 bases that match TRBD1. Germline V gene sequence: CDR1 SGHNT, CDR2 YYREEE (reference sequence). The CDR3 is 16 residues long. J gave up 2 bases and V 4 bases, and 9 bases lay outside the gene matches. Full variable domain (missing parts from reference TRBV5-4 and TRBJ1-3): ETGVTQSPTHLIKTRGQQVTLRCSSQSGHNTVSWYQQALGQGPQFIFQYYREEENGRGNFPPRFSGLQFPNYSSELNVNALELDDSALYLCASSPSSGTAGNTIYFGEGSWLTVV.

J is TRBJ1-2 and V is TRBV14; D might be TRBD1 (5 bases). Germline assignment: CDR1 SGHDN and CDR2 FVKESK. Trimming pared 1 base from V and 0 bases from J, leaving 9 bases between. The CDR3 consists of 15 residues. CDR3 sequence (DNA): TGTGCCAGCAGCCAAGGGGGCGCAGCTAACTATGGCTACACCTTC. It is translated as CASSQGGAANYGYTF.

This chain uses TRBV11-3 with TRBJ1-1; D is unclear. V was pared by 5 bases and J by 1 base, with 8 bases between. CDR3 length: 13 residues. In germline, CDR1 is SGHNT, CDR2 YENEEA. CDR3 protein: CASSRGENTEAFF. In DNA form, the CDR3 reads TGTGCCAGCAGCCGAGGAGAGAACACTGAAGCTTTCTTT.

The chain combines TRBV19 with TRBJ1-5, with D possibly TRBD1 on 5 matching bases. This CDR3 is built from 15 residues. Germline V CDR1 and CDR2: LNHDA, SQIVND (reference sequence). V lost 3 bases and J 5 bases, leaving 14 bases between the germline ends. CDR3 coding DNA: TGTGCCAGTAGTATTGTCGGGGGGTCGGATCAGCCCCAGCATTTT. This encodes CASSIVGGSDQPQHF.